The 13 T cell receptor beta chains below come from one sample, sequenced in a study of shared clonotypes between healthy human individuals. Sequenced by immunoSEQ multiplex PCR; TCRdb stores in-frame clones only, minus some. There are a few million clones in the sample; approximately 92% occur only once, and around 0.15% lies in the top ten. What was sequenced was naive CD4+ T cells sorted from blood. Subset of the sample: CD45RA+ positively selected. These receptors were taken from a man between 18 and 29 years old in good health.

The V gene is TRBV11-3, the J gene TRBJ2-7; TRBD2 aligns across 8 bases. Trimming cost V 3 bases and J 5 bases; bases outside gene matches: 9. The CDR3 length is 15 residues. CDR1 is SGHNT and CDR2 is YENEEA in the germline V gene. The chain's CDR3 is CASSLSGGLRDEQYF. The DNA for the CDR3 is TGTGCCAGCAGCTTGAGCGGGGGCCTAAGGGACGAGCAGTACTTC.

The chain is built from TRBV7-2 and TRBJ2-7; maybe TRBD1 (6 bases). This CDR3 is 15 amino acids long. From germline, CDR1 is SGHTA and CDR2 FQGNSA. Trimming cost V 2 bases and J 4 bases, with 15 bases left between them. The CDR3 loop reads CASSLLHGQPYEQYF. The CDR3 DNA sequence: TGTGCCAGCAGCTTACTTCACGGACAGCCTTACGAGCAGTACTTC.

This sequence joins TRBV7-8 and TRBJ1-4; TRBD1 matches at 7 bases. V dropped 5 bases and J dropped 2; count of bases not matched to a gene: 2. CDR1 and CDR2 from the germline V gene are SGHVS and FQNEAQ. CDR3 size: 14 residues. As DNA, the CDR3 is TGTGCCAGCAGCCAGACAGGGACTAATGAAAAACTGTTTTTT. Amino acid sequence: CASSQTGTNEKLFF.

The chain uses TRBV6-6 and TRBJ2-1; 7 positions match TRBD2. The CDR3 runs to 15 residues. Losses at the gene ends were 2 bases for V and 4 bases for J; bases not matched to a gene: 5. From germline, CDR1 is MNHNY and CDR2 SVGAGI (reference sequence). In nucleotides, the CDR3 is TGTGCCAGCAGTTACCCTAGCGGCAGGTACAATGAGCAGTTCTTC. Protein sequence: CASSYPSGRYNEQFF.

This clone was seen a handful of times. The chain is built from TRBV20-1 and TRBJ1-1, with 8 bases aligning to TRBD1. The V gene end was trimmed by 6 bases and the J gene end by 11 bases; junction bases not matched to a gene: 8. Germline lookup yields CDR1 DFQATT and CDR2 SNEGSKA (reference sequence). The CDR3 loop spans 11 amino acids. CDR3 DNA sequence: TGCAGTGCACCGGACAGGGAGAATGCTTTCTTT. Translating gives CSAPDRENAFF.

The gene calls are TRBV19 and TRBJ2-5; D might be TRBD2 (6 bases). CDR1 and CDR2 (germline): LNHDA, SQIVND (reference sequence). V lost 4 bases to trimming and J lost 2 bases, with 17 bases between them. The CDR3 extends over 16 amino acids. The CDR3 DNA reads as TGTGCCAGTAGTACCCGGCGGGGTGAGGCTCAAGAGACCCAGTACTTC. Its translation is CASSTRRGEAQETQYF.

The count of this clone is one. The chain combines TRBV7-2 with TRBJ2-7; possibly TRBD2 for D (5 bases). The V gene lost 2 bases and the J gene lost 2 bases, with 10 bases spanning the gap. The germline V gene encodes CDR1 SGHTA and CDR2 FQGNSA. CDR3 size: 14 residues. The CDR3 sequence: CASSLSSPTYEQYF. CDR3 in DNA: TGTGCCAGCAGCTTATCTAGCCCTACCTACGAGCAGTACTTC. The full variable domain, completed using reference TRBV7-2 and TRBJ2-7, is GAGVSQSPSNKVTEKGKDVELRCDPISGHTALYWYRQSLGQGLEFLIYFQGNSAPDKSGLPSDRFSAERTGGSVSTLTIQRTQQEDSAVYLCASSLSSPTYEQYFGPGTRLTVT.

V usage is TRBV6-5 and J usage is TRBJ1-2, with D possibly TRBD1 on 6 matching bases. The CDR3 runs 14 residues. Germline V lookup: CDR1 MNHEY, CDR2 SVGAGI. The ends were cut back, 5 bases at V and 4 bases at J, with 14 bases in the middle. CDR3 loop: CASSQGLGPYGYTF. Written as DNA, the CDR3 is TGTGCCAGCAGTCAGGGGTTAGGCCCCTATGGCTACACCTTC.

The gene calls are TRBV7-2 and TRBJ2-1; 7 bases are shared with TRBD2. V lost 5 bases, J lost 2 bases, and 6 bases stayed unmatched. The CDR3 extends over 15 amino acids. Germline CDR1 reads SGHTA; CDR2 reads FQGNSA. For the CDR3, the DNA is TGTGCCAGCAGCCTAACTAGCGTGGCCTACAATGAGCAGTTCTTC. Protein: CASSLTSVAYNEQFF.

The chain employs TRBV2 and TRBJ1-2; 9 bases are a match to TRBD1. After removal of 5 bases from V and 3 bases from J, the junction contained 7 bases not matched to a gene. CDR3 size: 15 residues. Germline V lookup: CDR1 SNHLY, CDR2 FYNNEI. The CDR3 bases are TGTGCCAGCAGTCTGAAGGGACAGGGATACTATGGCTACACCTTC. Amino acids: CASSLKGQGYYGYTF.

The gene calls are TRBV4-1 and TRBJ1-4, with 9 bases fitting TRBD1. The V segment lost 4 bases and the J segment 0 bases; nucleotides outside the gene matches: 3. CDR1 is MGHRA and CDR2 is YSYEKL in the germline V gene. CDR3 length: 16 amino acids. In DNA form, the CDR3 reads TGCGCCAGCAGCCCGGGACAGGGTCCAACTAATGAAAAACTGTTTTTT. Protein product: CASSPGQGPTNEKLFF.

The chain has TRBV6-4 and TRBJ2-7; either TRBD1 or TRBD2 may supply D (6 bases each). Trimming took off 6 bases at V and 0 bases at J, with 15 bases between the two ends. Per germline, CDR1 MRHNA and CDR2 SNTAGT. This CDR3 has 15 amino acids. DNA for the CDR3: TGTGCCAGCAGCGGAGGGGGAGCGAGCTCCTACGAGCAGTACTTC. Its protein product is CASSGGGASSYEQYF.

V usage is TRBV28 and J usage is TRBJ2-3, with D possibly TRBD2 on 7 matching bases. This CDR3 spans 13 amino acids. Germline-derived CDR1 and CDR2 are MDHEN and SYDVKM. V lost 10 bases and J lost 2, with 13 bases in between. The chain's CDR3 is CAIGGANTDTQYF. CDR3 sequence (DNA): TGTGCCATAGGGGGGGCAAACACAGATACGCAGTATTTT. Together with reference TRBV28 and TRBJ2-3, the CDR3 gives the full variable domain: DVKVTQSSRYLVKRTGEKVFLECVQDMDHENMFWYRQDPGLGLRLIYFSYDVKMKEKGDIPEGYSVSREKKERFSLILESASTNQTSMYLCAIGGANTDTQYFGPGTRLTVL.